Given below is one T cell receptor beta chain in context. The source of the sample is a study of spatial heterogeneity in lung cancer. TCRdb passed the 5' RACE reads through MiXCR, listing each CDR3 protein once. Seen here are 45,000 to 55,000 distinct CDR3 sequences, less than 6% observed once, and the top ten hold approximately 10%. The CDR3 is 14 residues long. From germline, CDR1 is PRHDT and CDR2 FYEKMQ (reference sequence). The V gene lost 4 bases and the J gene lost 0 bases, with 10 bases spanning the gap. Specified time point: sample taken at primary tumor resection. The donors, about 78 patients with untreated early-stage non-small cell lung cancer, provided the samples.

The chain employs TRBV13 and TRBJ2-7; D unresolved. The sequence derives from a male donor with early-stage non-small cell lung cancer. Material: PBMCs, obtained at surgery. The CDR3 is CASSSSKSSYEQYF. For the CDR3, the DNA is TGTGCCAGCAGCTCCTCTAAGAGCTCCTACGAGCAGTACTTC. Filled out from reference TRBV13 and TRBJ2-7, the complete variable domain reads AAGVIQSPRHLIKEKRETATLKCYPIPRHDTVYWYQQGPGQDPQFLISFYEKMQSDKGSIPDRFSAQQFSDYHSELNMSSLELGDSALYFCASSSSKSSYEQYFGPGTRLTVT.